A single sample gave rise to the 22 T cell receptor beta chains below, sequenced in a study of blood T cell repertoires in COVID-19. TCRdb's copy holds only in-frame clones and misses some; the assay was immunoSEQ multiplex PCR. Of about 200,000 clones in the sample, 75% to 85% were seen once. Material: peripheral blood. Every receptor here comes from an older woman with COVID-19, enrolled during active disease.

The rearrangement links TRBV3-1 (or the pseudogene TRBV3-2) to TRBJ2-5; 13 bases match TRBD2. This CDR3 region has 16 residues. Germline values: CDR1 LGHDT, CDR2 YNNKEL (reference sequence). V lost 2 bases and J lost 4; bases outside the gene matches: 4. The DNA for the CDR3 is TGTGCCAGCAGCCAACGGACTAGCGGGAGTGGAGAGACCCAGTACTTC. It encodes CASSQRTSGSGETQYF.

The gene calls are TRBV7-3 and TRBJ1-2, with 8 positions matching TRBD1. The trim removed 3 bases at V and 6 bases at J, leaving 15 bases unmatched. Germline V lookup: CDR1 SGHTA, CDR2 FQGTGA. The CDR3 is made up of 17 amino acids. The CDR3 loop reads CASSFSPGQGGKDGYTF. The CDR3, as DNA: TGTGCCAGCAGCTTTTCTCCCGGACAGGGAGGGAAGGATGGCTACACCTTC.

The chain has TRBV5-4 and TRBJ1-2; no reliable D call. Germline values: CDR1 SGHNT, CDR2 YYREEE (reference sequence). The CDR3 runs 14 residues. With 2 bases removed from V and 0 bases from J, the gap between germline ends came to 8 bases. The CDR3 reads CASSLQLTNYGYTF. CDR3 coding DNA: TGTGCCAGCAGCTTACAGCTAACTAACTATGGCTACACCTTC.

The V gene is TRBV7-9, the J gene TRBJ1-1; the D gene is possibly TRBD1 (6 bases). The CDR3 consists of 15 residues. The germline V gene has CDR1 SEHNR and CDR2 FQNEAQ (reference sequence). Trimming took 4 bases from V and 1 from J, leaving 13 bases between them. In DNA, the CDR3 is TGTGCCAGCAGCTCGGTGGGGGCTGGGAACACTGAAGCTTTCTTT. Its protein is CASSSVGAGNTEAFF. The complete variable domain, with remaining parts taken from reference TRBV7-9 and TRBJ1-1, reads DTGVSQNPRHKITKRGQNVTFRCDPISEHNRLYWYRQTLGQGPEFLTYFQNEAQLEKSRLLSDRFSAERPKGSFSTLEIQRTEQGDSAMYLCASSSVGAGNTEAFFGQGTRLTVV.

The rearrangement uses TRBV7-2 and TRBJ1-4; maybe TRBD1 (5 bases). In germline, CDR1 is SGHTA, CDR2 FQGNSA. This CDR3 is 16 amino acids long. The ends were cut back, 1 base at V and 2 bases at J, with 11 bases in the middle. Here the CDR3 DNA reads TGTGCCAGCAGCTTAGAAATTGGGGCGACTAATGAAAAACTGTTTTTT. Encoded protein: CASSLEIGATNEKLFF.

V usage is TRBV24-1 and J usage is TRBJ2-5; the match to TRBD1 covers 7 bases. The CDR3 consists of 15 residues. J gave up 0 bases and V 4 bases, and 4 bases lay outside the gene matches. The germline CDR1 and CDR2 sequences are KGHDR and SFDVKD. CDR3 DNA sequence: TGTGCCACCAGTGAACCGGGACAGTACCAAGAGACCCAGTACTTC. It yields the protein CATSEPGQYQETQYF.

This rearrangement joins TRBV19 to TRBJ2-2; 7 bases are shared with TRBD1. Trimming removed 6 bases from V and 2 bases from J; junction bases left unmatched: 3. CDR3 length: 14 amino acids. Per germline, CDR1 LNHDA and CDR2 SQIVND (reference sequence). The DNA of the CDR3 is TGTGCCAGTAGAGGGACAGCTAACACCGGGGAGCTGTTTTTT. Translated, it gives CASRGTANTGELFF.

The rearrangement uses TRBV11-2 and TRBJ1-1; tentatively, D is TRBD1 (6 bases). Germline loops: CDR1 SGHAT, CDR2 FQNNGV. Trimming stripped 1 base from V and 3 bases from J, with 9 bases between. The CDR3 contains 14 residues. CDR3 sequence: CASSLARGHTEAFF. Written as DNA, the CDR3 is TGTGCCAGCAGCTTAGCCAGGGGCCACACTGAAGCTTTCTTT.

The rearrangement links TRBV28 to TRBJ1-4, with 8 bases lining up with TRBD1. V was clipped by 4 bases and J by 4 bases; unmatched bases: 8. The CDR3 contains 16 residues. Germline V CDR1 and CDR2: MDHEN, SYDVKM. CDR3 sequence (DNA): TGTGCCAGCAGTTCGACAGGGGTTTTGGATAATGAAAAACTGTTTTTT. It specifies CASSSTGVLDNEKLFF.

J is TRBJ2-2 and V is TRBV11-2; D gene uncertain. Germline values: CDR1 SGHAT, CDR2 FQNNGV. This CDR3 has 14 residues. Deletions cut 5 bases from V and 7 bases from J, with 14 bases between. The CDR3 spells CASSPSRSGGELFF. The DNA of the CDR3 is TGTGCCAGCAGCCCCTCTCGGTCAGGCGGGGAGCTGTTTTTT.

This clone came up a few times. This chain joins TRBV3-1 (or the pseudogene TRBV3-2) and TRBJ2-1; a weak D match, TRBD2 (5 bases). This CDR3 has 15 amino acids. Germline V lookup: CDR1 LGHDT, CDR2 YNNKEL (reference sequence). Trimming took 4 bases from V and 3 from J, leaving 13 bases between them. The CDR3, as DNA: TGTGCCAGCAGCCCGATGCCAAGCGGCTACAATGAGCAGTTCTTC. Translated: CASSPMPSGYNEQFF.

The V gene is TRBV6-5, the J gene TRBJ1-1; weak D call: TRBD1 (6 bases). V was clipped by 1 base and J by 3 bases, with 9 bases between them. Germline assignment: CDR1 MNHEY and CDR2 SVGAGI. CDR3 length: 14 amino acids. CDR3 sequence: CASSYLNRDTEAFF. For the CDR3, the DNA is TGTGCCAGCAGTTACTTGAACAGGGACACTGAAGCTTTCTTT.

The chain has TRBV7-9 and TRBJ2-1; 9 positions match TRBD2. This CDR3 spans 18 amino acids. After removal of 5 bases from V and 4 bases from J, the junction contained 15 bases not matched to a gene. CDR1 and CDR2 (germline): SEHNR, FQNEAQ (reference sequence). In nucleotides, the CDR3 is TGTGCCAGCAGCCCCGGACTAGCGCCCGTCGTAGCATACAATGAGCAGTTCTTC. Translating it yields CASSPGLAPVVAYNEQFF.

The V call is TRBV13, the J call TRBJ2-2; weak D call: TRBD2 (5 bases). V lost 5 bases and J lost 4, with 17 bases in between. The V gene's germline CDR1 is PRHDT and CDR2 FYEKMQ (reference sequence). This CDR3 is built from 16 residues. CDR3 region: CASSAPSGGATGELFF. The CDR3 coding sequence is TGTGCCAGCAGCGCACCTTCAGGAGGCGCCACCGGGGAGCTGTTTTTT.

This clone came up once. The rearrangement links TRBV4-3 to TRBJ2-1, with 11 bases matching TRBD1. Germline-derived CDR1 and CDR2 are LGHNA and YSLEER. The trim removed 0 bases at V and 7 bases at J, leaving 2 bases unmatched. This CDR3 has 15 residues. CDR3 sequence (DNA): TGCGCCAGCAGCCAAGATGGGGACAGGGGGAATGAGCAGTTCTTC. Translating it yields CASSQDGDRGNEQFF.

This clone was seen repeatedly, ten times or more. The rearrangement joins TRBV5-1 to TRBJ2-1, with TRBD2 matching over 10 bases. Trimming took 0 bases from V and 1 from J; bases not matched to a gene: 10. Germline lookup yields CDR1 SGHRS and CDR2 YFSETQ. This CDR3 comprises 19 residues. The CDR3 DNA is TGCGCCAGCAGCTTGGTTGCTAGCGGGGGTGCGTCGTCCTACAATGAGCAGTTCTTC. It yields the protein CASSLVASGGASSYNEQFF.

The chain has TRBV6-6 and TRBJ1-1, with D tentatively TRBD1 (5 bases). This CDR3 contains 14 residues. The V end was cut by 7 bases, the J end by 1 base, with 13 bases between. The germline V gene encodes CDR1 MNHNY and CDR2 SVGAGI (reference sequence). CDR3 in DNA: TGTGCCAGCACCAGCCCCGACAGGAACACTGAAGCTTTCTTT. Translation: CASTSPDRNTEAFF.

The rearrangement uses TRBV11-3 and TRBJ2-1; tentative D call: TRBD1 (5 bases). Trimming pared 3 bases from V and 6 bases from J, leaving 12 bases between. Germline V gene lookup returns CDR1 SGHNT and CDR2 YENEEA. The CDR3 length is 14 residues. CDR3 bases: TGTGCCAGCAGCTTGGTAGGGGATCTCAATGAGCAGTTCTTC. Protein: CASSLVGDLNEQFF. The whole variable domain, filled in from reference TRBV11-3 and TRBJ2-1, reads EAGVVQSPRYKIIEKKQPVAFWCNPISGHNTLYWYLQNLGQGPELLIRYENEEAVDDSQLPKDRFSAERLKGVDSTLKIQPAELGDSAVYLCASSLVGDLNEQFFGPGTRLTVL.

This clone was seen more than once but under ten times. The V call is TRBV2, the J call TRBJ1-4; D remains ambiguous. Deletions cut 5 bases from V and 3 bases from J, with 10 bases between. The CDR3 is made up of 14 amino acids. Looked up from germline, CDR1 is SNHLY and CDR2 is FYNNEI. The CDR3 nucleotides read TGTGCCAGCAGTACCCGAGGGCCTAATGAAAAACTGTTTTTT. Protein product: CASSTRGPNEKLFF.

The chain has TRBV6-5 and TRBJ1-3; unclear D gene. In germline, CDR1 is MNHEY, CDR2 SVGAGI. Deletions cut 3 bases from V and 0 bases from J, with 9 bases between. This CDR3 contains 15 residues. The CDR3 nucleotides are TGTGCCAGCAGTTATCTGAGCGGCTCTGGAAACACCATATATTTT. Translation gives CASSYLSGSGNTIYF.

This clone was seen more than once but under ten times. This chain uses TRBV19 with TRBJ1-5; D possibly corresponds to TRBD1 (6 bases). The CDR3 has 14 amino acids. V shed 4 bases and J shed 7 bases, with 14 bases lying between them. The germline gives CDR1 LNHDA, CDR2 SQIVND (reference sequence). CDR3 nucleotide sequence: TGTGCCAGTAGTACAAACAGGGCCGGGCAGCCCCAGCATTTT. Translating it yields CASSTNRAGQPQHF.

This clone turned up a few times. The genes are TRBV6-2 or TRBV6-3 and TRBJ2-1; D remains ambiguous. The germline V and J ends were trimmed by 4 bases and 9 bases, with 13 bases remaining between them. CDR1 is MNHEY and CDR2 is SVGEGT in the germline V gene. The CDR3 has 13 residues. The CDR3 DNA reads as TGTGCCAGCAGTTCCCTCCTAGGATTTGAGCAGTTCTTC. Its protein product is CASSSLLGFEQFF.